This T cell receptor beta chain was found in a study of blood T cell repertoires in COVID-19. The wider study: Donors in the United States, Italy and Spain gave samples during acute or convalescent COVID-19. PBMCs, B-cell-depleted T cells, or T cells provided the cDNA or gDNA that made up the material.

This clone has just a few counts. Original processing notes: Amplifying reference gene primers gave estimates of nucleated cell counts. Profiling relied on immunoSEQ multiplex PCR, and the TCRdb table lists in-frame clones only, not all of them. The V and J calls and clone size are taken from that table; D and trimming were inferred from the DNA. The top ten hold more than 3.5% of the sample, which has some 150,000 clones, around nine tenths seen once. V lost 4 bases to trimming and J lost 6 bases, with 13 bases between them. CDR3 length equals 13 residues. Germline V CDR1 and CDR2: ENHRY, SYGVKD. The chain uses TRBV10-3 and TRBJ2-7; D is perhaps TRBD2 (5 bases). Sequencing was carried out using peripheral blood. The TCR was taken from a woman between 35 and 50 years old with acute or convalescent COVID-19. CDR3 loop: CAISAGIDGEQYF. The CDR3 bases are TGTGCCATCAGTGCCGGGATTGACGGCGAGCAGTACTTC.